This T cell receptor beta chain was recorded in a study of beta chain features in type 1 diabetes. Overall study results and limits: Any HLA-type effect on TCRB rearrangement remained unresolved here. Type 1 diabetes patients had TCRB CDR3s that were shorter (moderately but significantly so) in all four CD4+ subsets.

Regarding this clone: The antigen remains unidentified.

Expressed TCRB transcripts got sequenced, as all isolated RNA was reverse transcribed. The table came from immunoSEQ multiplex PCR; TCRdb's copy has only in-frame clones and leaves some out. The data contain roughly 53,000 clones, under 45% of them singletons. V lost 7 bases to trimming and J lost 3 bases; unmatched junction nucleotides: 5. This CDR3 has 13 amino acids. Germline assignment: CDR1 LNHDA and CDR2 SQIVND (reference sequence). The authors obtained over 98% purity in all sorted populations. The chain carries TRBV19 and TRBJ1-2, with TRBD1 matching 7 bases. Sample: Tregs from blood. This sequence was found in a man aged 30-40 years with type 1 diabetes. CDR3 residues: CASNAQGYYGYTF. The CDR3 bases are TGTGCCAGTAACGCACAGGGGTACTATGGCTACACCTTC.